These T cell receptor beta chains were read from a single sample in a study of blood T cells in healthy people across ages. TCRdb ran MiXCR on the 5' RACE reads and lists one entry per CDR3 protein. There are just under 550,000 distinct CDR3 sequences in the sample; less than 25% occur only once, and 8.7% lies in the top ten. Separately, the same data were catalogued under a study of T cells of mothers and their children.

Sample: blood. Receptors were obtained from a boy between 10 and 17 years old in good health. Both conserved end residues are part of each CDR3. Some rows mark clone size as missing; the rest say once, few, many or name a class of expanded clone.

. TRBV29-1 CNVTVDSNQPQHF
. TRBV20-1 CSAETGNEELFF
. TRBV28 CASSPVLGGRYQETQYF
few TRBV19 CASSPGGANQPQHF
. TRBV7-2 CASSLVKRLAGGAETQYF
. TRBV6-6 CASSYWGGNQPQHF
. TRBV6-5 CASNRQEGAYEQYF
. TRBV4-3 CASSQEGPQNEKLFF
. TRBV12-5 CASGLDSGHYNEQFF
. TRBV9 CASSDGRGLFYGYTF
many TRBV5-1 CASSRDPRSSYNEQFF
. TRBV5-4 CASSKTGVFSTDTQYF
. TRBV27 CASSSNGYSPLHF
once TRBV11-3 CASSAGGMKTQYF
few TRBV4-1 CASSQGQGSPYEQYF
few TRBV13 CASSLGSAADTQYF
few TRBV28 CASSLWEGPGQGEAFF
few TRBV28 CASSPTSTYEQYF
few TRBV6-1 CASSLTATSTDTQYF
. TRBV10-3 CAITPDTNYGYTF
. TRBV7-9 CASSLAGTSTNEQFF
. TRBV6-5 CASRTQGAQIVGYTF
few TRBV10-3 CAAGLAGDINTQYF
. TRBV7-9 CASSPTGGSSYNEQFF
. TRBV6-7 CASSHWFRTSGSNTGELFF
. TRBV7-9 CASSLTRDRGEGYTF
few TRBV7-9 CASSWGLGRDTQYF
few TRBV7-9 CASSPGTGARKQFF
few TRBV9 CASSVTDSSYNEQFF
few TRBV5-8 CASRFRSGNTIYF
. TRBV5-1 CASSLGLAGSSYEQYF
few TRBV7-6 CASSLGQGPSGANVLTF
. TRBV20-1 CSARDNREWFF
few TRBV6-1 CASRVTSGSYNEQSF
few TRBV6-6 CASIRDRASHEQYF
few TRBV24-1 CATSETLADTQYF
few TRBV9 CASSVGPNTEAFF
. TRBV29-1 CSVEARDRGNEQYF
. TRBV4-2 CASSQNLDSAGANVLTF
. TRBV9 CASSVLWVGEGDTQYF
few TRBV7-2 CASSLVSFPGGRYEQYF
. TRBV4-1 CASSHRGMLETQCF
many TRBV7-3 CASSLGGTSTDTQYF
few TRBV7-9 CASSLTGDYNEQFF
. TRBV4-3 CASSQVRGDPWEQYF
. TRBV4-3 CASSQHRAGWAYQQYF
. TRBV3-1 CASSQAGLAVQETQYF
many TRBV6-6 CASSPRTAYEQYF
. TRBV29-1 CSVKQGPYEQYF
. TRBV4-3 CASSLDRYNQPQHF
. TRBV28 CASSFYPRGLNEQFF
once TRBV21-1 CASSKVAGYEQYF
few TRBV9 CASSPSGGAPHEQYF